These T cell receptor beta chains were read from a single sample in a study of T cells in Graves' hyperthyroidism and ophthalmopathy. TCRdb itself ran the multiplex PCR reads through MiXCR, one entry per CDR3 protein. The repertoire includes under 550,000 distinct CDR3 sequences, less than 20% of them detected once, and about half sits in the top ten. The sample consisted of blood. The receptor source for this set is a man in his forties with Graves' ophthalmopathy. Both conserved end residues are part of each CDR3. The order of the fields is V gene, D gene, J gene, clone size, CDR3 protein, CDR3 DNA. A D gene is named only where the DNA matches it firmly. The listing skips clone size in some rows; elsewhere it reads once, few, many or a size class.

V: TRBV6-1; D: -; J: TRBJ1-5; size: few; CDR3: CASRQAPSNQPQHF; DNA: TGTGCCAGCAGACAGGCTCCTAGCAATCAGCCCCAGCATTTT
V: TRBV12-3/TRBV12-4; D: -; J: TRBJ1-4; size: -; CDR3: CASSFGGAGEKLFF; DNA: TGTGCCAGCAGTTTCGGGGGCGCAGGTGAAAAACTGTTTTTT
V: TRBV28; D: TRBD1; J: TRBJ1-1; size: -; CDR3: CAGRGGQSPEAFF; DNA: TGTGCCGGCAGGGGGGGACAGTCCCCTGAAGCTTTCTTT
V: TRBV27; D: -; J: TRBJ1-1; size: -; CDR3: CASSRRGGIMDTEAFF; DNA: TGTGCCAGCAGCCGACGGGGGGGCATTATGGACACTGAAGCTTTCTTT
V: TRBV20-1; D: -; J: TRBJ2-1; size: few; CDR3: CSAGRTYNEQFF; DNA: TGCAGTGCTGGTCGCACCTACAATGAGCAGTTCTTC
V: TRBV3-1; D: -; J: TRBJ2-7; size: many; CDR3: CASSQEGAGYRSAYEQYF; DNA: TGTGCCAGCAGCCAAGAAGGGGCAGGGTACCGTTCCGCATACGAGCAGTACTTC
V: TRBV6-1; D: -; J: TRBJ2-1; size: few; CDR3: CASSRRGIPYNEQFF; DNA: TGTGCCAGCAGTAGAAGGGGAATCCCCTACAATGAGCAGTTCTTC
V: TRBV13; D: TRBD2; J: TRBJ2-3; size: many; CDR3: CASSARRLAHTDTQYF; DNA: TGTGCCAGCAGCGCACGTCGACTAGCGCACACAGATACGCAGTATTTT
V: TRBV6-1; D: TRBD2; J: TRBJ2-3; size: -; CDR3: CASSPSSGGVNTDTQYF; DNA: TGTGCCAGCAGTCCCTCTAGCGGGGGGGTCAACACAGATACGCAGTATTTT
V: TRBV7-2; D: -; J: TRBJ1-5; size: few; CDR3: CASSFYDVEPQHF; DNA: TGTGCCAGCAGCTTTTACGACGTGGAGCCCCAGCATTTT
V: TRBV30; D: -; J: TRBJ2-1; size: few; CDR3: CAWSVEAGYNEQFF; DNA: TGTGCCTGGAGTGTAGAGGCGGGGTACAATGAGCAGTTCTTC
V: TRBV7-3; D: -; J: TRBJ2-7; size: few; CDR3: CASSLDSTGEQYF; DNA: TGTGCCAGCAGCCTGGACTCAACGGGCGAGCAGTACTTC
V: TRBV7-9; D: TRBD1; J: TRBJ1-6; size: -; CDR3: CASSPGTADSPLHF; DNA: TGTGCCAGCAGCCCCGGGACAGCTGACTCACCCCTCCACTTT
V: TRBV5-1; D: TRBD1; J: TRBJ2-7; size: -; CDR3: CASSRTGVTEQYF; DNA: TGCGCCAGCAGTAGGACAGGGGTAACCGAGCAGTACTTC
V: TRBV7-2; D: -; J: TRBJ2-2; size: many; CDR3: CASSLDLWGGELFF; DNA: TGTGCCAGCAGCTTAGACCTTTGGGGAGGGGAGCTGTTTTTT
V: TRBV5-1; D: -; J: TRBJ2-3; size: -; CDR3: CASSLVLNPGTDTQYF; DNA: TGCGCCAGCAGCTTGGTACTAAACCCGGGCACAGATACGCAGTATTTT
V: TRBV28; D: TRBD2; J: TRBJ2-7; size: many; CDR3: CASSYPLTSGGSYEQYF; DNA: TGTGCCAGCAGTTACCCCCTGACTAGCGGGGGATCCTACGAGCAGTACTTC
V: TRBV20-1; D: -; J: TRBJ1-1; size: -; CDR3: CSATSQTGPRNTEAFF; DNA: TGCAGTGCAACATCCCAAACCGGTCCCCGGAACACTGAAGCTTTCTTT